These T cell receptor beta chains were read from a single sample in a study of CD8 T cells in ankylosing spondylitis. From the 5' RACE reads, TCRdb called clonotypes with MiXCR, one entry per CDR3 protein. Here the sample spans about 100,000 distinct CDR3 sequences, about 25% being singletons. Sequenced input: synovial fluid, either unsorted or a sorted T cell fraction (not recorded which). These receptors originate from a male donor with ankylosing spondylitis. CDR3s include the opening cysteine and the closing phenylalanine or tryptophan. D genes are given only for firm matches. Not every row has a clone size; where given, it reads once, few, many or a size class.

size: many; J: TRBJ1-5; D: -; V: TRBV12-3/TRBV12-4; DNA: TGTGCCAGCAGTTTTAATCAAGGCCAGCCCCAGCATTTT; CDR3: CASSFNQGQPQHF
size: many; J: TRBJ2-1; D: -; V: TRBV24-1; DNA: TGTGCCACCAGTGATTCTTGGGGGCCAGGAGGAGAGCAGTTCTTC; CDR3: CATSDSWGPGGEQFF
size: many; J: TRBJ1-6; D: -; V: TRBV4-1; DNA: TGCGCCAGCAGCCTATCAGGGATGGAGTCCTATAATTCACCCCTCCACTTT; CDR3: CASSLSGMESYNSPLHF
size: many; J: TRBJ2-1; D: -; V: TRBV10-3; DNA: TGTGCCATCAGTGCAGGGGTCTACAATGAGCAGTTCTTC; CDR3: CAISAGVYNEQFF
size: -; J: TRBJ1-2; D: TRBD1; V: TRBV2; DNA: TGTGCCAGCAGCACAGGGGGCCGCTATGGCTACACCTTC; CDR3: CASSTGGRYGYTF
size: -; J: TRBJ2-2; D: TRBD1; V: TRBV27; DNA: TGTGCCAGCAGCAGACAGGGGAAATCGGATTGGAACACCGGGGAGCTGTTTTTT; CDR3: CASSRQGKSDWNTGELFF
size: few; J: TRBJ1-4; D: TRBD1; V: TRBV29-1; DNA: TGCAGCGCTAAGCGAGGGGGCTCTAATGAAAAACTGTTTTTT; CDR3: CSAKRGGSNEKLFF
size: -; J: TRBJ1-1; D: -; V: TRBV30; DNA: TGTGCCTGGAGTGATCCCGGCGACATGAACACTGAAGCTTTCTTT; CDR3: CAWSDPGDMNTEAFF
size: -; J: TRBJ2-1; D: TRBD2; V: TRBV15; DNA: TGTGCCACCAGCAGAGTTACGGCGGGAGGCCGCTACAATGAGCAGTTCTTC; CDR3: CATSRVTAGGRYNEQFF
size: few; J: TRBJ1-1; D: -; V: TRBV27; DNA: TGTGCCAGCAGTTTATGGTGGCAGGGGAACACTGAAGCTTTCTTT; CDR3: CASSLWWQGNTEAFF
size: few; J: TRBJ2-1; D: TRBD2; V: TRBV29-1; DNA: TGCAGCGTTGGGTCTGGTCAGCGGGAGGGCCCTCGCCCCTTTTACAATGAGCAGTTCTTC; CDR3: CSVGSGQREGPRPFYNEQFF
size: few; J: TRBJ2-5; D: -; V: TRBV5-1; DNA: TGCGCCAGCAGCTTGAGCGGACGGGAGACCCAGTACTTC; CDR3: CASSLSGRETQYF
size: -; J: TRBJ1-2; D: -; V: TRBV7-2; DNA: TGTGCCAGCAGCTTAGCCCCACAGGGCTATGGCTACACCTTC; CDR3: CASSLAPQGYGYTF
size: many; J: TRBJ1-5; D: -; V: TRBV19; DNA: TGTGCCAGTAGTGGGGGTGAGATGGGTTTCAGCAATCAGCCCCAGCATTTT; CDR3: CASSGGEMGFSNQPQHF
size: -; J: TRBJ1-1; D: -; V: TRBV20-1; DNA: TGCAGTGCTAGAGGGCGGACAGCTTGGAACACTGAAGCTTTCTTT; CDR3: CSARGRTAWNTEAFF
size: many; J: TRBJ1-1; D: -; V: TRBV2; DNA: TGTGCCAGCTCAAGTCCCTTGAACACTGAAGCTTTCTTT; CDR3: CASSSPLNTEAFF
size: many; J: TRBJ1-1; D: -; V: TRBV12-3/TRBV12-4; DNA: TGTGCCAGCAGTCCTAGCGGACGTGAGAGCACTGAAGCTTTCTTT; CDR3: CASSPSGRESTEAFF
size: -; J: TRBJ2-5; D: -; V: TRBV28; DNA: TGTGCCAGCAGTTTCCCGCCGGTGGAGGACGGGGAGACCCAGTACTTC; CDR3: CASSFPPVEDGETQYF
size: -; J: TRBJ1-1; D: TRBD1; V: TRBV13; DNA: TGTGCCAGCAGCCTAGGGACAGGGGGCGGTTGGACTGAAGCTTTCTTT; CDR3: CASSLGTGGGWTEAFF
size: many; J: TRBJ1-5; D: TRBD1; V: TRBV7-9; DNA: TGTGCCAGCAGCTCGACAGGGATTCCCCAGCATTTT; CDR3: CASSSTGIPQHF
size: -; J: TRBJ1-6; D: -; V: TRBV15; DNA: TGTGCCACCAGCAGAGAAATGGACGGGTCACCCCTCCACTTT; CDR3: CATSREMDGSPLHF
size: few; J: TRBJ1-3; D: TRBD1; V: TRBV10-3; DNA: TGTGCCATCAGTCCAGGGGGATCCGGAAACACCATATATTTT; CDR3: CAISPGGSGNTIYF